The present TCR beta chain was sequenced within a study of T-cell reconstitution after alpha-beta-depleted transplantation in children. This clonotype was counted at least ten times. Antigen unknown. Unique molecular identifiers were built into the TCRbeta library. TCRdb recomputed calls from the PCR reads with MiXCR, one row per CDR3 protein. This table has some 220,000 distinct CDR3 sequences, approximately 11% appearing once. Study-level results: At day 60, the high TCRbeta diversity found in some patients originated from recipient T cells and thymic progenitors that had survived. After transplant, at about two months, alpha-beta T cells were reportedly derived from several hundred expanded graft clones.

This sample comprised PBMCs, obtained before TCRalphabeta/CD19-depleted stem cell transplant. This sequence originates from a child in the first two years of life with acute myeloid leukemia, due to receive a stem cell transplant.

The CDR3 nucleotides read TGTGCCATCAGTGAGTTTTTGGCTGAAGCTTTCTTT. Translation gives CAISEFLAEAFF. The rearrangement joins TRBV10-3 to TRBJ1-1; D gene ambiguous. Germline values: CDR1 ENHRY, CDR2 SYGVKD. The CDR3 is 12 amino acids. The V end lost 1 base, the J end lost 6 bases, and 6 bases lay between the germline ends.